This T cell receptor beta chain was obtained from a study of blood T cell repertoires in COVID-19. Whole-study context: The samples span acute and convalescent COVID-19 from the United States, Italy and Spain.

Cohorts were based on clinical histories the participants reported. In the original workflow: Reference gene primer amplification in the assay estimated nucleated cell counts. The assay was immunoSEQ multiplex PCR, and TCRdb's table has in-frame clones only and misses some. Clonal size and the V and J genes are those of that table, whereas D and trimming came from the DNA. Of 310,000 or so clones listed, about nine tenths are singletons. The clonotype was recovered from a woman under 30 who had recovered from COVID-19. The sample consisted of PBMCs or T cells enriched from blood (not recorded which).

CDR3 in DNA: TGTGCCAGCAGGGAGACAGCAGAAGCCTACGAGCAGTACTTC. Translating gives CASRETAEAYEQYF. V gene TRBV6-5 combines with J gene TRBJ2-7, with D perhaps matching TRBD1 (5 bases). Germline lookup yields CDR1 MNHEY and CDR2 SVGAGI. The V and J ends lost 6 bases and 2 bases respectively, with 14 bases between them. There are 14 residues in the CDR3.